This T cell receptor (beta chain) was observed in a study of T cells after yellow fever vaccination. Across the whole study: Preparing low-cell-number fractions relied on SMART-Seq v4 Ultra Low Input. General study findings and limits: Peak timing came faster in the weaker secondary response, day 5 versus 15. At around 96% for CD4 and approximately 89% for CD8, most primary-vaccination clones showed up again after the booster.

About this clonotype itself: Its antigen is currently unknown.

Template switching with 5'RACE generated the TCR cDNA and added a universal primer site and UMIs. From the 5' RACE reads, TCRdb called clonotypes with MiXCR, one entry per CDR3 protein. The sample has about 240,000 distinct CDR3 sequences; 6.9% are singletons. Trimming shortened V by 2 bases and J by 3 bases, and 8 bases separated the two germline ends. This CDR3 comprises 13 residues. The germline V gene has CDR1 SGHTA and CDR2 FQGNSA. The chain couples TRBV7-2 to TRBJ2-7; D uncertain. Material: CD4+ T cells sorted from PBMCs, obtained 15 days after the yellow fever booster vaccination. The sequence derives from a man aged 25-45 years who received the YFV17D yellow fever vaccine. CDR3 region: CASSLFGGYEQYF. As DNA, the CDR3 is TGTGCCAGCAGCTTATTTGGCGGCTACGAGCAGTACTTC.